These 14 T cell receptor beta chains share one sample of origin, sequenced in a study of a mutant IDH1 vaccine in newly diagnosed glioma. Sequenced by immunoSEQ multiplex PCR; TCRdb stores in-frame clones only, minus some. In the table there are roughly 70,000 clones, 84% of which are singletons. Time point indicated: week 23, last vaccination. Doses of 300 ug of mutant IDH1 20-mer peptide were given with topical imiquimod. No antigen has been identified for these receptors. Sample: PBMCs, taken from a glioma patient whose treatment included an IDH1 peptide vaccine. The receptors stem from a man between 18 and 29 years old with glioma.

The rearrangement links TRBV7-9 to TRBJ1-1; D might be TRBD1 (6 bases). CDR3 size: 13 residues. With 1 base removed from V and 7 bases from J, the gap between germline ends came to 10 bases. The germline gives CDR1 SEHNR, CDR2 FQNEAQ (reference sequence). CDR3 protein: CASSLVRTDEAFF. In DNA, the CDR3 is TGTGCCAGCAGCTTAGTCAGGACAGATGAAGCTTTCTTT.

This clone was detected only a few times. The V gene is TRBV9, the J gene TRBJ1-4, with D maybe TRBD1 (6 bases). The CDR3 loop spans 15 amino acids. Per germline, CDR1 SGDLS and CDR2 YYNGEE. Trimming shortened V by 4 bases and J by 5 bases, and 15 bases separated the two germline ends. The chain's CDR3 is CASSSRAGENEKLFF. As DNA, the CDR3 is TGTGCCAGCAGCTCCCGTGCAGGGGAGAATGAAAAACTGTTTTTT. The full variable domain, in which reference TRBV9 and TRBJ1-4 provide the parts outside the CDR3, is DSGVTQTPKHLITATGQRVTLRCSPRSGDLSVYWYQQSLDQGLQFLIQYYNGEERAKGNILERFSAQQFPDLHSELNLSSLELGDSALYFCASSSRAGENEKLFFGSGTQLSVL.

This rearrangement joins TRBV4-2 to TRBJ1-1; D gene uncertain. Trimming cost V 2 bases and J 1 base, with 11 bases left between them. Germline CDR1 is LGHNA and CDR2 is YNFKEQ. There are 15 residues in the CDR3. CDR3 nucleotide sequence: TGTGCCAGCAGCCAATCGGCCAAGGGGAACACTGAAGCTTTCTTT. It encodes CASSQSAKGNTEAFF.

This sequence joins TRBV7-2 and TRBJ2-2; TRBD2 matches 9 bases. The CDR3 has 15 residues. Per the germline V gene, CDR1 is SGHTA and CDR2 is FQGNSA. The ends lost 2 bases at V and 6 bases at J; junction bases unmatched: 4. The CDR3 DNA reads TGTGCCAGCAGCTTACTCGCGGGGGGGCCCGGGGAGCTGTTTTTT. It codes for CASSLLAGGPGELFF.

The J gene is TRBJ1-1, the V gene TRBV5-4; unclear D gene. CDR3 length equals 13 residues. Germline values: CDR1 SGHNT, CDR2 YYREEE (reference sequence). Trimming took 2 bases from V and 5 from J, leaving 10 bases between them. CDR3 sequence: CASSLDFGTEAFF. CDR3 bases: TGTGCCAGCAGCTTAGATTTCGGGACTGAAGCTTTCTTT.

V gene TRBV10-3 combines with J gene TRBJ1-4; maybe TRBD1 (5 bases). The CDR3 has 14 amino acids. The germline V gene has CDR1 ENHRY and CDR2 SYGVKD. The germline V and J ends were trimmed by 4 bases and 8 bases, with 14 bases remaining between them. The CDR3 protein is CAISVAQDGEKLFF. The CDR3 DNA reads TGTGCCATCAGTGTGGCACAGGATGGGGAAAAACTGTTTTTT.

This CDR3 is CASSHVAGRTDTQYF. In DNA, the CDR3 is TGCGCCAGCAGCCATGTAGCGGGGCGCACAGATACGCAGTATTTT. The chain links TRBV4-1 to TRBJ2-3; 8 positions match TRBD2. CDR3 length: 15 residues. CDR1 and CDR2 (germline): MGHRA, YSYEKL. The junction had 3 bases not matched to a gene; V was cut back by 3 bases and J by 1 base.

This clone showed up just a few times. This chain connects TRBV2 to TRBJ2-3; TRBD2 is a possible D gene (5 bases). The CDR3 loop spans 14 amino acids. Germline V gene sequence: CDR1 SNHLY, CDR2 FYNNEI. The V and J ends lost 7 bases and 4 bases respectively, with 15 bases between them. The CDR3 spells CASTPTRAPDTQYF. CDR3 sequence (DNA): TGTGCCAGCACCCCAACTAGGGCTCCAGATACGCAGTATTTT.

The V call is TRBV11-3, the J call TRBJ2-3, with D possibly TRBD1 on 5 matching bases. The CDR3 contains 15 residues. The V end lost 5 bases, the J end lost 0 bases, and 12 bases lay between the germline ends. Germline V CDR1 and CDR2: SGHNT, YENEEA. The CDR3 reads CASSQGTASTDTQYF. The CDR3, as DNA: TGTGCCAGCAGCCAGGGAACTGCTAGCACAGATACGCAGTATTTT.

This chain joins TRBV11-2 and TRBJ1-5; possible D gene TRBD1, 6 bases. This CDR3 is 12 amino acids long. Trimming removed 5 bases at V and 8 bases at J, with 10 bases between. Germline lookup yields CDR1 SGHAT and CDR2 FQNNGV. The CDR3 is CASSQGSKPQHF. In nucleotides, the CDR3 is TGTGCCAGCAGCCAGGGGTCCAAGCCCCAGCATTTT.

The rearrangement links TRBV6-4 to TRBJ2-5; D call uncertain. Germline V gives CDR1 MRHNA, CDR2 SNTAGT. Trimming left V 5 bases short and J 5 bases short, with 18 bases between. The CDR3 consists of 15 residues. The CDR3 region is CASSPTSSNWETQYF. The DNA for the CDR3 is TGTGCCAGCAGTCCCACAAGTAGTAATTGGGAGACCCAGTACTTC.

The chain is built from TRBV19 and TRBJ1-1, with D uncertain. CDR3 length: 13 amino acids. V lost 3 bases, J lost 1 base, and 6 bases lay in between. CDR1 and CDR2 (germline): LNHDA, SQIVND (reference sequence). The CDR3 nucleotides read TGTGCCAGTAGTATCACGGGGAACACTGAAGCTTTCTTT. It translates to CASSITGNTEAFF.

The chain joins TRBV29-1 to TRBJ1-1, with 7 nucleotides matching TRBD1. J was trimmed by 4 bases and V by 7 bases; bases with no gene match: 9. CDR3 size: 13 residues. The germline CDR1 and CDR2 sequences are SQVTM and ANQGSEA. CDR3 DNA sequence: TGCAGCGGGATGACAGGGCCAGGCACTGAAGCTTTCTTT. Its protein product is CSGMTGPGTEAFF.

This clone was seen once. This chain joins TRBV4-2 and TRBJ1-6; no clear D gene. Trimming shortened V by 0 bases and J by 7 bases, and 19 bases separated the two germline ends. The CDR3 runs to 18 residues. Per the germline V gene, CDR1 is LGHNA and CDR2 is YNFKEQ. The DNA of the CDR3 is TGTGCCAGCAGCCAAGACCTAAAGGGATCGAACCCGAATTCACCCCTCCACTTT. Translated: CASSQDLKGSNPNSPLHF.